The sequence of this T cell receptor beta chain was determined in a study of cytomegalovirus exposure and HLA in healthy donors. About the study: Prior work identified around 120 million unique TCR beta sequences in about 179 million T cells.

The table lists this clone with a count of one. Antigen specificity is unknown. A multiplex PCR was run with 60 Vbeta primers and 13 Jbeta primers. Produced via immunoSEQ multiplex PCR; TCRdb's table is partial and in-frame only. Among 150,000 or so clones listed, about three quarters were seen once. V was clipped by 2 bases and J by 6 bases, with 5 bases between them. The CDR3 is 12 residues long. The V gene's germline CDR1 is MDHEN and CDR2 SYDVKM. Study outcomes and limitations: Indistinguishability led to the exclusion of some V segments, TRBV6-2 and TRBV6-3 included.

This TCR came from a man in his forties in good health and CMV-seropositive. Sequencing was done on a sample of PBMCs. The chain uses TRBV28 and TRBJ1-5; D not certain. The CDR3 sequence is CASSLEGQPQHF. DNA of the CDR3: TGTGCCAGCAGTTTAGAGGGTCAGCCCCAGCATTTT.